The next 6 T cell receptor beta chains were all read from a single sample in a study of T-cell memory formation after mild COVID-19. MiXCR was run by TCRdb on the 5' RACE reads, yielding one entry per CDR3 protein. The top ten clones hold 8.8% of a sample with around 420,000 distinct CDR3 sequences, roughly 26% of them seen once. The material sequenced was PBMCs or a T cell subset sorted from them (not recorded which). The receptors were gathered from an adult woman who had mild COVID-19 (a few samples of this study predate the infection). Cell type and time point are not known.

This sequence joins TRBV27 and TRBJ2-2; D is unresolved. Germline CDR1 and CDR2: MNHEY and SMNVEV (reference sequence). V was shortened by 2 bases and J by 4 bases, with 11 bases between the two germline ends. This CDR3 region has 15 residues. Here the CDR3 reads CASSLVVASTGELFF. CDR3 bases: TGTGCCAGCAGTTTAGTAGTAGCAAGCACCGGGGAGCTGTTTTTT.

This clonotype was found a few times. The chain recombines TRBV7-9 with TRBJ2-3, with TRBD2 as a possible D gene (6 bases). The CDR3 extends over 16 amino acids. V gave up 4 bases and J gave up 2 bases, with 16 bases separating them. Germline V CDR1 and CDR2: SEHNR, FQNEAQ (reference sequence). In DNA form, the CDR3 reads TGTGCCAGCAGCTCGAGCCTCGGGGGAGTCACAGATACGCAGTATTTT. Translated, it gives CASSSSLGGVTDTQYF.

This clonotype was seen only a few times. This rearrangement joins TRBV3-1 to TRBJ2-7; D may match TRBD1 or TRBD2 (5 bases each). This CDR3 is built from 12 residues. CDR1 and CDR2 from the germline V gene are LGHDT and YNNKEL (reference sequence). Trimming stripped 1 base from V and 9 bases from J, with 10 bases between. The CDR3 spells CASSQGGFGQYF. The CDR3 nucleotides read TGTGCCAGCAGCCAAGGGGGGTTCGGGCAGTACTTC.

The V gene is TRBV5-1, the J gene TRBJ1-2, with TRBD1 as a possible D gene (5 bases). Germline values: CDR1 SGHRS, CDR2 YFSETQ. V was trimmed by 0 bases and J by 8 bases, leaving 17 bases between them. The CDR3 loop spans 15 amino acids. The CDR3: CASSLEGTATSGYTF. DNA of the CDR3: TGCGCCAGCAGCTTGGAAGGGACTGCTACCAGCGGCTACACCTTC.

In this sample, this clonotype turned up a few times. This CDR3 reads CASSQETAGPYEQYF. The CDR3 nucleotides are TGCGCCAGCAGCCAAGAAACGGCAGGGCCCTACGAGCAGTACTTC. The chain couples TRBV4-1 to TRBJ2-7; D possibly corresponds to TRBD1 (5 bases). The V and J ends lost 0 bases and 2 bases respectively, with 11 bases between them. CDR3 length: 15 amino acids. Germline lookup yields CDR1 MGHRA and CDR2 YSYEKL.

The chain uses TRBV20-1 and TRBJ2-7; 7 bases agree with TRBD2. Germline assignment: CDR1 DFQATT and CDR2 SNEGSKA (reference sequence). The CDR3 loop spans 12 amino acids. The V gene end was trimmed by 0 bases and the J gene end by 10 bases; junction bases not matched to a gene: 6. The CDR3 loop is CSARDQGGRQYF. In nucleotides, the CDR3 is TGCAGTGCTAGAGATCAGGGAGGGAGACAGTACTTC.